This T cell receptor (beta chain) was retrieved from a study of PD-1 blockade in classical Hodgkin lymphoma. Whole-study context: Every 2 weeks, patients had 3 mg/kg nivolumab intravenously.

This clone came up once. Its antigen is unknown. The assay was immunoSEQ multiplex PCR, and TCRdb's table has in-frame clones only and misses some. This sample has 95,000 or so clones, with approximately 80% found just once. All patients experienced relapse after autologous stem cell transplantation, and brentuximab vedotin exposure was variable. Best responses were complete response, partial response or progressive disease. Study-level results: Those achieving complete response showed baseline diversity like newly diagnosed patients. Exclusion was the outcome for patients who began nivolumab under 1 year after ASCT.

Trimming at V came to 5 bases and at J to 4 bases, leaving 17 bases not matched to a gene. This CDR3 spans 19 amino acids. Germline V gene sequence: CDR1 MDHEN, CDR2 SYDVKM. The specimen comprised peripheral blood mononuclear cells (PBMCs), sampled at baseline. The chain has TRBV28 and TRBJ2-1, with 10 bases fitting TRBD2. This clonotype was sampled from a human donor with classical Hodgkin lymphoma. CDR3 residues: CASSHRAGTSATPYNEQFF. The CDR3 DNA reads as TGTGCCAGCAGTCACCGCGCCGGGACTAGCGCGACTCCTTACAATGAGCAGTTCTTC.